Shown below are 5 T cell receptor beta chains from a single sample sequenced in a study of blood T cell repertoires in COVID-19. Method: immunoSEQ multiplex PCR; TCRdb's copy keeps in-frame clones and lacks some. The sample shows fewer than 250,000 clones, 84% of them seen only once. The sequencing sample was made of PBMCs or T cells enriched from blood (not recorded which). The source is a woman in her 30s who had been exposed to COVID-19.

This sequence joins TRBV9 and TRBJ2-1, with TRBD2 as a possible D gene (6 bases). The CDR3 extends over 18 amino acids. V lost 4 bases and J 0 bases, leaving 20 bases between the germline ends. The germline gives CDR1 SGDLS, CDR2 YYNGEE. In DNA, the CDR3 is TGTGCCAGCAGCACCCATTCGTTACGGGGGAGCTCCTACAATGAGCAGTTCTTC. Translated, it gives CASSTHSLRGSSYNEQFF.

This clone was recorded a few times. The genes are TRBV5-4 and TRBJ2-7; D is possibly TRBD2 (6 bases). From germline, CDR1 is SGHNT and CDR2 YYREEE (reference sequence). The CDR3 runs 15 residues. V was pared by 4 bases and J by 6 bases, with 20 bases between. CDR3: CASSAVEGRTSEQYF. The CDR3 DNA follows: TGTGCCAGCAGCGCTGTGGAGGGGAGAACCAGCGAGCAGTACTTC.

The rearrangement uses TRBV7-9 and TRBJ2-2; D not resolved. CDR3 length: 18 amino acids. V dropped 5 bases and J dropped 3 bases, with 22 bases sitting between them. Germline V gene lookup returns CDR1 SEHNR and CDR2 FQNEAQ (reference sequence). The CDR3 sequence is CASSGPSGQTLDTGELFF. In DNA, the CDR3 is TGTGCCAGCAGCGGGCCCTCCGGTCAGACCTTGGACACCGGGGAGCTGTTTTTT.

The V and J genes are TRBV7-6 and TRBJ2-1, with D tentatively TRBD2 (6 bases). This CDR3 comprises 15 residues. V gave up 8 bases and J gave up 2 bases, with 16 bases separating them. Germline assignment: CDR1 SGHVS and CDR2 FNYEAQ. The CDR3 reads CASVPPGGTYNEQFF. The CDR3 region has the DNA TGTGCCAGCGTCCCCCCTGGGGGGACCTACAATGAGCAGTTCTTC.

The V gene is TRBV19, the J gene TRBJ2-1; D is possibly TRBD2 (5 bases). Germline lookup yields CDR1 LNHDA and CDR2 SQIVND (reference sequence). Trimming took 7 bases from V and 5 from J, leaving 15 bases between them. This CDR3 has 14 amino acids. CDR3 sequence: CASTWESDHNEQFF. CDR3 DNA: TGTGCCAGTACTTGGGAGTCGGACCACAATGAGCAGTTCTTC.